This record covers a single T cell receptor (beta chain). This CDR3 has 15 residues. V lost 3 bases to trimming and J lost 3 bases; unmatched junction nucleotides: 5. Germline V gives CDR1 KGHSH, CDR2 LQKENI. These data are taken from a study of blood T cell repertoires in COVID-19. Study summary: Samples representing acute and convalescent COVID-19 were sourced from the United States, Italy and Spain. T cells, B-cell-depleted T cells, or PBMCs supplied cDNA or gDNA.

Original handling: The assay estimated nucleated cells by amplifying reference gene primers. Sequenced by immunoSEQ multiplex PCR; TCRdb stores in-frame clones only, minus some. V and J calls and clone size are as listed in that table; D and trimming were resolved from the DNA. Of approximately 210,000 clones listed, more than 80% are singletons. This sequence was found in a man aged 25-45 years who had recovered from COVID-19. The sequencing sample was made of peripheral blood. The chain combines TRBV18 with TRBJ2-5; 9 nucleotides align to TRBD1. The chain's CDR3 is CASSPLGTGKETQYF. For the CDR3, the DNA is TGTGCCAGCTCACCGCTAGGGACAGGGAAAGAGACCCAGTACTTC.